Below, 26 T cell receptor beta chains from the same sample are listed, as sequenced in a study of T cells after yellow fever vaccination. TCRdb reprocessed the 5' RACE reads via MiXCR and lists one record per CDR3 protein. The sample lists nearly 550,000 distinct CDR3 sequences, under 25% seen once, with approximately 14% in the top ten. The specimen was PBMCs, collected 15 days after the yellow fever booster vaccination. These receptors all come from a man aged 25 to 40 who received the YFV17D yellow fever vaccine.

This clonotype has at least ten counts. The CDR3 loop is CSARDGAGGIEQYF. Written as DNA, the CDR3 is TGCAGTGCTAGAGATGGTGCCGGGGGGATCGAGCAGTACTTC. This chain connects TRBV20-1 to TRBJ2-7; TRBD2 matches at 7 bases. Looked up from germline, CDR1 is DFQATT and CDR2 is SNEGSKA (reference sequence). This CDR3 is built from 14 residues. J gave up 6 bases and V 0 bases, and 8 bases lay outside the gene matches.

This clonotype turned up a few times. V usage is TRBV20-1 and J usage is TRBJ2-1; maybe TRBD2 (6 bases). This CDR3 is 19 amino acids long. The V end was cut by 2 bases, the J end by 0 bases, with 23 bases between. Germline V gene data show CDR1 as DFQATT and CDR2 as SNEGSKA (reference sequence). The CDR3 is CSARQTLAPSRSSYNEQFF. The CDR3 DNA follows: TGCAGTGCTAGACAAACTCTAGCGCCCTCAAGGAGCTCCTACAATGAGCAGTTCTTC.

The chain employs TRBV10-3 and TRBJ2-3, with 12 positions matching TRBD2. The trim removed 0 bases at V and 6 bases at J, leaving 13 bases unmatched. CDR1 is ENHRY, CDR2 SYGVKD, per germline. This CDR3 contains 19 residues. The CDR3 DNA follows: TGTGCCATCAGTGAGTCGATTACTAGACTAGCGGGAGAGGCGGATACGCAGTATTTT. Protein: CAISESITRLAGEADTQYF.

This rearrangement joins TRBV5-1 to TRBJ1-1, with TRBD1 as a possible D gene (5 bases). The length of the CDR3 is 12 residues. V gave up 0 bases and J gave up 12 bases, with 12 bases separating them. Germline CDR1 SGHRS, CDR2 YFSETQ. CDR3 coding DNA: TGCGCCAGCAGCTTGGAGGGGTCAGATCCTTTCTTT. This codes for CASSLEGSDPFF.

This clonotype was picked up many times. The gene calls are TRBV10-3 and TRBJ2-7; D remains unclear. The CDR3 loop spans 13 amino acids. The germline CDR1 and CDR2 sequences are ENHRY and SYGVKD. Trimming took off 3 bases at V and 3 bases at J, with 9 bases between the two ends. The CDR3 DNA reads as TGTGCCATCAGTGATTGGTCTAACTACGAGCAGTACTTC. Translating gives CAISDWSNYEQYF.

The CDR3 here is CASSVEDSGANVLTF. CDR3 coding DNA: TGTGCCAGCAGCGTAGAAGACTCTGGGGCCAACGTCCTGACTTTC. The genes are TRBV9 and TRBJ2-6; D uncertain. The CDR3 runs to 15 residues. Per germline, CDR1 SGDLS and CDR2 YYNGEE. With 0 bases removed from V and 0 bases from J, the gap between germline ends came to 4 bases.

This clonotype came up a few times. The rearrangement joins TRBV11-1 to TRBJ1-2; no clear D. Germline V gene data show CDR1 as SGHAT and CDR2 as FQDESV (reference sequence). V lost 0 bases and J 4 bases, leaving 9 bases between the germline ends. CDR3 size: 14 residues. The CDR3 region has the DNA TGTGCCAGCAGCTTAGCGAACGGAATCTATGGCTACACCTTC. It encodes CASSLANGIYGYTF.

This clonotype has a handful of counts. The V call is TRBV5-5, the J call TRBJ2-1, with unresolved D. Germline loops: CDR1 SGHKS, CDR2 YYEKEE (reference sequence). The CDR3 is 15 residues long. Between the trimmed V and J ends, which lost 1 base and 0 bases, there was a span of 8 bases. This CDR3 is CASSLLSISYNEQFF. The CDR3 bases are TGTGCCAGCAGCTTGTTGAGCATCTCCTACAATGAGCAGTTCTTC.

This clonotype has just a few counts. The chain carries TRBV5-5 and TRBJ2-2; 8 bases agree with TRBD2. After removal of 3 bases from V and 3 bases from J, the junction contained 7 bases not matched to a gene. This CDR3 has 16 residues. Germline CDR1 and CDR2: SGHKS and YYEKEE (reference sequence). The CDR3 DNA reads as TGTGCCAGCAGCTATTACGGGGGGGAAGACACCGGGGAGCTGTTTTTT. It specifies CASSYYGGEDTGELFF. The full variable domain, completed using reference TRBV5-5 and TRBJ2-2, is DAGVTQSPTHLIKTRGQQVTLRCSPISGHKSVSWYQQVLGQGPQFIFQYYEKEERGRGNFPDRFSARQFPNYSSELNVNALLLGDSALYLCASSYYGGEDTGELFFGEGSRLTVL.

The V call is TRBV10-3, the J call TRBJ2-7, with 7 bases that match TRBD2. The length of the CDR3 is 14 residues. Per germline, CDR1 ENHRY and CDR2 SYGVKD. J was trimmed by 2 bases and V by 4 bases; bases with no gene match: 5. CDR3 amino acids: CAISGGSLTYEQYF. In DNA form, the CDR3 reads TGTGCCATCAGTGGCGGGAGCCTAACCTACGAGCAGTACTTC.

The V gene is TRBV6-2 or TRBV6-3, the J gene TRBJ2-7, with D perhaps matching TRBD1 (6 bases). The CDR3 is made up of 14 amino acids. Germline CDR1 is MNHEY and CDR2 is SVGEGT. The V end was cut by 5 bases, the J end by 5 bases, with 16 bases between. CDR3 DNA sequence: TGTGCCAGCAGTAAGCCTACAGGGAGCCACGAGCAGTACTTC. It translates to CASSKPTGSHEQYF.

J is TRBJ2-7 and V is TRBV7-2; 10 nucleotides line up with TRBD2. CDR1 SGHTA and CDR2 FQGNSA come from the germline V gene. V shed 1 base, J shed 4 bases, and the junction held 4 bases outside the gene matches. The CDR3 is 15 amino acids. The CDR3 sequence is CASSLEPSGRYEQYF. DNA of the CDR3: TGTGCCAGCAGCTTAGAGCCTAGCGGGAGATACGAGCAGTACTTC.

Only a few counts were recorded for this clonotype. The CDR3 here is CSARGQETQYF. The CDR3 DNA reads as TGCAGTGCTAGGGGTCAAGAGACCCAGTACTTC. The chain links TRBV20-1 to TRBJ2-5; no firm D call. Trimming pared 3 bases from V and 2 bases from J, leaving 4 bases between. Looked up from germline, CDR1 is DFQATT and CDR2 is SNEGSKA (reference sequence). The CDR3 loop spans 11 amino acids.

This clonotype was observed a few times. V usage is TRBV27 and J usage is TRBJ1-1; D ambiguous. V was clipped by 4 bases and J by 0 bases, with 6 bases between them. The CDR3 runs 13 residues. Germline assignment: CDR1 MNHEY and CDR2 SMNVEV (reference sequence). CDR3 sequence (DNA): TGTGCCAGCAGTTACTCTTTGAACACTGAAGCTTTCTTT. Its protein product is CASSYSLNTEAFF.

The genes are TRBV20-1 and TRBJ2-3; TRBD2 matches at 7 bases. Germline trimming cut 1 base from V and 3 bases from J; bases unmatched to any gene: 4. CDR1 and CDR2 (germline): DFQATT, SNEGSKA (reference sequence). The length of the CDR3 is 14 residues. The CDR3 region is CSARVGTTTDTQYF. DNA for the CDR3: TGCAGTGCTAGAGTCGGGACTACTACAGATACGCAGTATTTT.

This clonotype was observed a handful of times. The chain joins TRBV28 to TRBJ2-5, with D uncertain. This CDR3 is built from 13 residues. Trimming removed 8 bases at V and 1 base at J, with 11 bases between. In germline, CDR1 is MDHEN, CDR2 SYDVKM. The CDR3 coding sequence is TGTGCCAGCGTTCTGGCTGGCCAAGAGACCCAGTACTTC. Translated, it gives CASVLAGQETQYF.

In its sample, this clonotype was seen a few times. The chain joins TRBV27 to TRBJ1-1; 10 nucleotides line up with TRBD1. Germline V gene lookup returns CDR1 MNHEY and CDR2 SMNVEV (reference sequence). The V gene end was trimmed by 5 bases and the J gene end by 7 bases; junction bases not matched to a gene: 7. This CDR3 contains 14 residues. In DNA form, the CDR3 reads TGTGCCAGCAGTCCTCCGGGACAGGGGATTGAAGCTTTCTTT. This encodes CASSPPGQGIEAFF.

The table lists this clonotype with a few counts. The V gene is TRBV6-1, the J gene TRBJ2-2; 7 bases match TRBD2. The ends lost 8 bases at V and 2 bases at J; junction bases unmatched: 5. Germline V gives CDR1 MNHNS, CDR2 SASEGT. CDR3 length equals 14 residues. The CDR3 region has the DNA TGTGCCAGCTCGGGGGGTTTTAACACCGGGGAGCTGTTTTTT. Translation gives CASSGGFNTGELFF.

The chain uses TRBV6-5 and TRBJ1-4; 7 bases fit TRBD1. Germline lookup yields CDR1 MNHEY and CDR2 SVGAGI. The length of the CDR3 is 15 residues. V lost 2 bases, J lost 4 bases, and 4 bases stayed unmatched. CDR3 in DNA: TGTGCCAGCAGTTACGAGGGGGCCGATAATGAAAAACTGTTTTTT. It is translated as CASSYEGADNEKLFF.

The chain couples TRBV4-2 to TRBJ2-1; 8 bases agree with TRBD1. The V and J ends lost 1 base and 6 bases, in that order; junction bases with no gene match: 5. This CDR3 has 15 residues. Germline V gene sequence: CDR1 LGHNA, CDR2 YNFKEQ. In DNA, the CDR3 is TGTGCCAGCAGCCAAGCTGGACAGGGCACCAATGAGCAGTTCTTC. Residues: CASSQAGQGTNEQFF.

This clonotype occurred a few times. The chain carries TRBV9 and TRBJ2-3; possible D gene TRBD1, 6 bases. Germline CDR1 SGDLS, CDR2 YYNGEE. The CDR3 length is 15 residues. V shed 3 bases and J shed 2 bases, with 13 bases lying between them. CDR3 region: CASSEKGHNTDTQYF. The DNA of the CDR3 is TGTGCCAGCAGCGAGAAGGGACATAACACAGATACGCAGTATTTT.

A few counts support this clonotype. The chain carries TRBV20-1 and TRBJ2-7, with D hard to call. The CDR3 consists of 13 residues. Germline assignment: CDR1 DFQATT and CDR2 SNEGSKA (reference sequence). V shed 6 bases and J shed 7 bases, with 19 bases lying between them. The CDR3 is CSARKRSLGEQYF. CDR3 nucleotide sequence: TGCAGTGCCCGAAAGCGCTCCCTAGGGGAGCAGTACTTC.

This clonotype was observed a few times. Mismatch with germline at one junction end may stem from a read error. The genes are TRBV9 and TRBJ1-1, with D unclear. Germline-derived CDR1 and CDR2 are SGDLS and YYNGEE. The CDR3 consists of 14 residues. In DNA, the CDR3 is TGTGCCAGCCGCGTGGGTTTGGGGAACACTGAAGCTTTCTTT. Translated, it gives CASRVGLGNTEAFF.

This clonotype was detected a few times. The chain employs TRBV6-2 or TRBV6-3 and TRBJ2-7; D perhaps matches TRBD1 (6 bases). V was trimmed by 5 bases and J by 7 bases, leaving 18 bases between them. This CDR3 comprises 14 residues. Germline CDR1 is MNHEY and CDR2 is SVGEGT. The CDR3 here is CASSETGTPIEQYF. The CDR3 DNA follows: TGTGCCAGCAGTGAGACCGGGACACCGATTGAGCAGTACTTC.

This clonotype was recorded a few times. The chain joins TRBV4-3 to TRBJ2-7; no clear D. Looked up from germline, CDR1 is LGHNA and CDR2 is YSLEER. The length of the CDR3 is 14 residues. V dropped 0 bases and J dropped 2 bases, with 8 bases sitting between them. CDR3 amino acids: CASSQEAQTYEQYF. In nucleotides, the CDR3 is TGCGCCAGCAGCCAAGAGGCGCAGACCTACGAGCAGTACTTC.

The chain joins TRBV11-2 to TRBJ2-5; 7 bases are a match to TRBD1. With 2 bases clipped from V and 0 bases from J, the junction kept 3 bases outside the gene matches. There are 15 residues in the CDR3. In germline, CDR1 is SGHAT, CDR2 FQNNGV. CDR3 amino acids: CASSLKGQYQETQYF. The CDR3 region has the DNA TGTGCCAGCAGCTTAAAGGGACAGTACCAAGAGACCCAGTACTTC.